This TCR beta chain was observed in a study of immune cell composition in non-small cell lung cancer. Study-level results: Overall clonality, unlike maximal tumour-associated clone frequency, did not predict TIL reactivity. Squamous carcinomas (about 75%) more often had tumour-associated clones >0.5% than adenocarcinomas (around 33%). Shared sequences between tumour-reactive and dominant in vivo clones were not proven.

Turning to this clone: Its antigen is not identified.

Normal lung was sampled as far from the tumour as possible, at least 3 cm. Clones were sequenced by immunoSEQ multiplex PCR, and TCRdb holds only the in-frame ones, with some missing. The repertoire includes 7,500 to 10,000 clones, 77% of them detected once, and roughly 12% sits in the top ten. V was clipped by 7 bases and J by 7 bases, with 20 bases between them. This CDR3 comprises 15 residues. Per the germline V gene, CDR1 is GTSNPN and CDR2 is SVGIG (reference sequence). The sample consisted of non-adjacent lung tissue. The chain combines TRBV30 with TRBJ1-6; no definite D call. The TCR sequence derives from a human donor with non-small cell lung cancer. For the CDR3, the DNA is TGTGCCTACTCACGACTAATTGACGGGAATTCACCCCTCCACTTT. Translated: CAYSRLIDGNSPLHF. Using reference TRBV30 and TRBJ1-6 for the parts outside the CDR3, the full variable domain is SQTIHQWPATLVQPVGSPLSLECTVEGTSNPNLYWYRQAAGRGLQLLFYSVGIGQISSEVPQNLSASRPQDRQFILSSKKLLLSDSGFYLCAYSRLIDGNSPLHFGNGTRLTVT.